The clone carrying this TCR beta chain has ten or more counts. Its target is not known. The data were obtained in a study of T cells in Graves' hyperthyroidism and ophthalmopathy. Study conclusions and caveats: The model's output predicted ophthalmopathy at a median of roughly 6.9 months prior to onset.

Amplification yielded TCR beta CDR3 regions, with RNA transcripts as the source. The HTBI primer set was used in a first-round RT-PCR of the TCR CDR3. TCRdb re-analysed the multiplex PCR reads in MiXCR, keeping a single row per CDR3 protein. The repertoire holds some 300,000 distinct CDR3 sequences, with roughly 15% as singletons. This CDR3 is built from 14 residues. Germline V gene sequence: CDR1 SNHLY, CDR2 FYNNEI. V lost 5 bases to trimming and J lost 5 bases; unmatched junction nucleotides: 2. This chain joins TRBV2 and TRBJ2-2; 10 bases match TRBD2. What was sequenced was blood. The clonotype originates from a woman between 35 and 50 years old with Graves' hyperthyroidism. The CDR3 reads CASSLAGETGELFF. The CDR3 DNA is TGTGCCAGCAGTCTAGCGGGAGAAACCGGGGAGCTGTTTTTT.